The next 7 T cell receptor beta chains were all read from a single sample in a study of CD8 T cells in Susac syndrome. RNA was extracted with the RNeasy kit, and a quantity of roughly 0.45 to 1 ug was reverse transcribed using random hexamers. TCRdb processed the immunoSEQ multiplex PCR reads anew with MiXCR; each CDR3 protein has one entry. The table has 85,000 to 90,000 distinct CDR3 sequences, over 85% seen once. The sample consisted of CD8+ T cells from PBMCs. These receptors were taken from a human donor in good health.

V usage is TRBV5-1 and J usage is TRBJ2-3, with TRBD2 identical over 8 bases. The junction had 11 bases not matched to a gene; V was cut back by 7 bases and J by 4 bases. From germline, CDR1 is SGHRS and CDR2 YFSETQ. The CDR3 is made up of 15 amino acids. In DNA, the CDR3 is TGCGCCAGCTCACCCGGGAGGGTCGTTGCAGATACGCAGTATTTT. Encoded protein: CASSPGRVVADTQYF.

The rearrangement joins TRBV25-1 to TRBJ2-3, with 8 bases identical to TRBD1. V was clipped by 7 bases and J by 1 base; unmatched bases: 13. CDR1 is MGHDK, CDR2 SYGVNS, per germline. The CDR3 is 17 residues long. The CDR3 reads CASTDSQGGIGTDTQYF. CDR3 sequence (DNA): TGTGCCAGCACCGACTCACAGGGGGGAATTGGCACAGATACGCAGTATTTT.

The chain links TRBV7-9 to TRBJ2-3; 7 nucleotides match TRBD1. From germline, CDR1 is SEHNR and CDR2 FQNEAQ (reference sequence). The ends lost 11 bases at V and 9 bases at J; junction bases unmatched: 17. The CDR3 totals 14 residues. CDR3 loop: CALLGDRTNWTQYF. CDR3 bases: TGTGCCCTCTTAGGGGACAGAACTAATTGGACGCAGTATTTT.

The chain links TRBV13 to TRBJ2-5; D uncertain. Between the trimmed V and J ends, which lost 1 base and 4 bases, there was a span of 4 bases. CDR1 is PRHDT, CDR2 FYEKMQ, per germline (reference sequence). The CDR3 has 12 amino acids. Here the CDR3 reads CASSLAGETQYF. In DNA, the CDR3 is TGTGCCAGCAGCTTAGCGGGAGAGACCCAGTACTTC.

This rearrangement joins TRBV5-6 to TRBJ2-3, with 13 nucleotides matching TRBD2. The CDR3 runs 19 residues. V lost 3 bases, J lost 1 base, and 11 bases stayed unmatched. CDR1 SGHDT and CDR2 YYEEEE come from the germline V gene. The CDR3 nucleotides read TGTGCCAGCAGCTGCCCTATACTAGCGGGGGGGCCTGGCACAGATACGCAGTATTTT. Translation: CASSCPILAGGPGTDTQYF.

The J gene is TRBJ2-5, the V gene TRBV5-1; D is unclear. CDR1 is SGHRS and CDR2 is YFSETQ in the germline V gene. This CDR3 has 14 amino acids. Deletions cut 0 bases from V and 5 bases from J, with 11 bases between. The CDR3 sequence: CASSLEGSLETQYF. The CDR3 DNA reads TGCGCCAGCAGCTTGGAGGGAAGCCTGGAGACCCAGTACTTC.

The V call is TRBV27, the J call TRBJ1-1; D is unclear. Trimming left V 3 bases short and J 5 bases short, with 13 bases between. This CDR3 region has 14 residues. The germline V gene encodes CDR1 MNHEY and CDR2 SMNVEV (reference sequence). The CDR3 DNA is TGTGCCAGCAGTTTGTGGCAGGATGGTACTGAAGCTTTCTTT. It yields the protein CASSLWQDGTEAFF.